A single sample is the source of the 18 T cell receptor beta chains below, sequenced in a study of Graves' ophthalmopathy and Graves' hyperthyroidism. The sequenced template was RNA, covering the TCR beta CDR3 region. Second-round multiplex PCR came after a first-round RT-PCR that employed HTBI primers. TCRdb recomputed calls from the multiplex PCR reads with MiXCR, one row per CDR3 protein. The data show roughly 420,000 distinct CDR3 sequences, more than 20% seen once. Input material: peripheral blood. The receptors shown here come from a woman aged 18-29 years with stable Graves' hyperthyroidism.

This clonotype was found a few times. The V gene is TRBV4-1, the J gene TRBJ1-5; D is uncertain. This CDR3 has 20 amino acids. CDR1 MGHRA and CDR2 YSYEKL come from the germline V gene. V lost 4 bases to trimming and J lost 3 bases, with 28 bases between them. Here the CDR3 reads CASSPPARGPGHMDNQPQHF. DNA for the CDR3: TGCGCCAGCAGCCCCCCAGCGCGGGGTCCGGGTCATATGGACAATCAGCCCCAGCATTTT.

This clonotype appeared many times. The chain couples TRBV19 to TRBJ1-1, with 9 bases lining up with TRBD1. The CDR3 runs to 14 residues. V shed 9 bases, J shed 4 bases, and the junction held 9 bases outside the gene matches. Germline CDR1 is LNHDA and CDR2 is SQIVND (reference sequence). The CDR3 sequence is CASRMTGGGTEAFF. Here the CDR3 DNA reads TGTGCCAGCCGAATGACAGGGGGTGGCACTGAAGCTTTCTTT. Together with reference TRBV19 and TRBJ1-1, the CDR3 gives the full variable domain: DGGITQSPKYLFRKEGQNVTLSCEQNLNHDAMYWYRQDPGQGLRLIYYSQIVNDFQKGDIAEGYSVSREKKESFPLTVTSAQKNPTAFYLCASRMTGGGTEAFFGQGTRLTVV.

This clonotype came up many times. The J gene is TRBJ1-1, the V gene TRBV29-1, with D possibly matching TRBD1 (5 bases). Germline V gene data show CDR1 as SQVTM and CDR2 as ANQGSEA. The CDR3 length is 13 residues. V was trimmed by 1 base and J by 3 bases, leaving 9 bases between them. The CDR3 reads CSVEARGYTEAFF. The DNA of the CDR3 is TGCAGCGTTGAAGCCCGGGGGTACACTGAAGCTTTCTTT.

This clonotype was seen repeatedly, ten times or more. The rearrangement uses TRBV3-1 and TRBJ2-4, with 12 bases fitting TRBD2. The V and J ends lost 4 bases and 9 bases, in that order; junction bases with no gene match: 7. CDR3 length: 15 amino acids. CDR1 LGHDT and CDR2 YNNKEL come from the germline V gene (reference sequence). CDR3 loop: CASSPTSGSTGIQYF. The CDR3 bases are TGTGCCAGCAGCCCGACTAGCGGGAGTACTGGCATTCAGTACTTC.

This clonotype was observed at least ten times. The chain carries TRBV7-2 and TRBJ2-7; 7 bases are shared with TRBD2. Trimming took 5 bases from V and 0 from J; bases not matched to a gene: 7. This CDR3 is built from 15 residues. The germline CDR1 and CDR2 sequences are SGHTA and FQGNSA. CDR3 sequence: CASSPYGGSSYEQYF. The CDR3, as DNA: TGTGCCAGCAGCCCGTATGGCGGGAGCTCCTACGAGCAGTACTTC.

This clonotype has just a few counts. The rearrangement uses TRBV7-6 and TRBJ2-1; 7 bases fit TRBD2. CDR3 length equals 18 residues. V lost 0 bases and J lost 2; bases outside the gene matches: 10. Germline CDR1 SGHVS, CDR2 FNYEAQ. The CDR3 region has the DNA TGTGCCAGCAGCTTAGCCGGCGGTGGGCTAGCGGCCTACAATGAGCAGTTCTTC. It specifies CASSLAGGGLAAYNEQFF. Variable domain in full (rest from reference TRBV7-6 and TRBJ2-1): GAGVSQSPRYKVTKRGQDVALRCDPISGHVSLYWYRQALGQGPEFLTYFNYEAQQDKSGLPNDRFSAERPEGSISTLTIQRTEQRDSAMYRCASSLAGGGLAAYNEQFFGPGTRLTVL.

This clonotype was recorded at least ten times. V is TRBV6-2 or TRBV6-3 and J is TRBJ2-7; 8 positions agree with TRBD1. In germline, CDR1 is MNHEY, CDR2 SVGEGT. CDR3 size: 14 residues. Losses at the gene ends were 6 bases for V and 0 bases for J; bases not matched to a gene: 4. CDR3 amino acids: CASSRTGSSYEQYF. The CDR3 DNA reads as TGTGCCAGCAGCCGGACAGGGAGCTCCTACGAGCAGTACTTC.

This clonotype was recorded many times. The chain joins TRBV6-5 to TRBJ1-5; D remains ambiguous. V was shortened by 6 bases and J by 1 base, with 19 bases between the two germline ends. The length of the CDR3 is 17 residues. The germline V gene has CDR1 MNHEY and CDR2 SVGAGI. CDR3 in DNA: TGTGCCAGCAGCCGATATCCGGCGGGCAGGAGCAATCAGCCCCAGCATTTT. Its translation is CASSRYPAGRSNQPQHF.

This clonotype was picked up many times. The genes are TRBV19 and TRBJ2-5; D is perhaps TRBD2 (6 bases). The CDR3 extends over 17 amino acids. Germline lookup yields CDR1 LNHDA and CDR2 SQIVND (reference sequence). Trimming took off 4 bases at V and 6 bases at J, with 24 bases between the two ends. In DNA form, the CDR3 reads TGTGCCAGTAGTAACGGTTACAGAGGTGGGGGGTCCAAGACCCAGTACTTC. This codes for CASSNGYRGGGSKTQYF.

The table lists this clonotype with many counts. V and J are TRBV12-3 or TRBV12-4 and TRBJ2-7; 8 bases are a match to TRBD2. V was clipped by 3 bases and J by 4 bases; unmatched bases: 14. The CDR3 loop spans 17 amino acids. CDR3 sequence: CASSFYVGGRSRYEQYF. The CDR3 DNA reads as TGTGCCAGCAGTTTCTACGTAGGCGGGAGGTCTCGGTACGAGCAGTACTTC.

This chain connects TRBV6-1 to TRBJ2-7, with 8 bases matching TRBD1. V gave up 10 bases and J gave up 2 bases; unmatched junction bases: 7. Germline V gives CDR1 MNHNS, CDR2 SASEGT. This CDR3 has 13 residues. The CDR3, as DNA: TGTGCCACAATACAGGGGGTTCCCTACGAGCAGTACTTC. Residues: CATIQGVPYEQYF.

This clonotype was seen many times. The V call is TRBV25-1, the J call TRBJ2-7; TRBD1 matches at 10 bases. Looked up from germline, CDR1 is MGHDK and CDR2 is SYGVNS. Germline trimming cut 6 bases from V and 4 bases from J; bases unmatched to any gene: 18. This CDR3 is 18 amino acids long. The CDR3 protein is CASSSPQPGQGTSYEQYF. The CDR3 DNA is TGTGCCAGCAGCAGTCCTCAACCGGGACAGGGGACCTCTTACGAGCAGTACTTC.

There are many counts of this clonotype. V and J are TRBV2 and TRBJ1-2; a possible D gene is TRBD1 (5 bases). The V end lost 1 base, the J end lost 8 bases, and 11 bases lay between the germline ends. Germline lookup yields CDR1 SNHLY and CDR2 FYNNEI. This CDR3 has 13 residues. The CDR3, as DNA: TGTGCCAGCAGTGAAGGTGGGGCGCACGGCTACACCTTC. Protein: CASSEGGAHGYTF.

This clonotype was seen many times. CDR3 in amino acids: CASRTGGGNIQYF. The CDR3 DNA sequence: TGTGCCAGCAGGACAGGGGGGGGGAACATTCAGTACTTC. The V and J genes are TRBV6-5 and TRBJ2-4; 9 nucleotides agree with TRBD1. The J segment lost 7 bases and the V segment lost 6 bases, leaving 4 bases of the junction unmatched. CDR1 and CDR2 (germline): MNHEY, SVGAGI. CDR3 length equals 13 residues.

The V gene is TRBV11-2, the J gene TRBJ2-2; D unclear. The CDR3 loop spans 15 amino acids. Germline V gene data show CDR1 as SGHAT and CDR2 as FQNNGV. Trimming removed 1 base at V and 2 bases at J, with 8 bases between. For the CDR3, the DNA is TGTGCCAGCAGCTTAGTGGGGTATAACACCGGGGAGCTGTTTTTT. It translates to CASSLVGYNTGELFF.

This clonotype occurred many times. CDR3 protein: CASSYSIGALRLASPETQYF. CDR3 bases: TGTGCCAGCAGTTACTCGATCGGGGCACTGCGACTAGCCTCCCCGGAGACCCAGTACTTC. The V call is TRBV6-2 or TRBV6-3, the J call TRBJ2-5; 7 bases agree with TRBD2. The CDR3 covers 20 residues. With V trimmed by 0 bases and J by 5 bases, 21 bases remained unmatched. From germline, CDR1 is MNHEY and CDR2 SVGEGT.

This clonotype was recorded many times. The chain recombines TRBV6-1 with TRBJ2-6; D may correspond to TRBD1 or TRBD2 (5 bases each). The CDR3 length is 15 residues. Per the germline V gene, CDR1 is MNHNS and CDR2 is SASEGT. V dropped 5 bases and J dropped 0 bases, with 8 bases sitting between them. CDR3 nucleotide sequence: TGTGCCAGCAGTAGAGGGGTCTCTGGGGCCAACGTCCTGACTTTC. This codes for CASSRGVSGANVLTF.

At least ten counts were recorded for this clonotype. This chain joins TRBV25-1 and TRBJ2-5; 12 bases map to TRBD2. The length of the CDR3 is 17 residues. CDR1 MGHDK and CDR2 SYGVNS come from the germline V gene. Trimming took 2 bases from V and 4 from J; bases not matched to a gene: 8. CDR3 bases: TGTGCCAGCAGTGAAAGGACTAGCGGGAAATCCTTAGAGACCCAGTACTTC. It is translated as CASSERTSGKSLETQYF.